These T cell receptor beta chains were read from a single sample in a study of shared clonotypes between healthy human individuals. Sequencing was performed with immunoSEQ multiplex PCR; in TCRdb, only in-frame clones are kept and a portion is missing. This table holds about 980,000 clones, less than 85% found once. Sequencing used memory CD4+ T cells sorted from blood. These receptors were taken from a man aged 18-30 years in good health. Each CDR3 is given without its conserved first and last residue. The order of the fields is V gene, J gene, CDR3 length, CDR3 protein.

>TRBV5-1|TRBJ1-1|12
ASLSGGRGTEAF
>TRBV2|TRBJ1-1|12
ASTGGSPNTEAF
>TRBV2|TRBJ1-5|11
ASSVGRGQPQH
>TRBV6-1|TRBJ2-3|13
ASRTGRTSTDTQY
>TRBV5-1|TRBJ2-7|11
ASSPSGGYEQY
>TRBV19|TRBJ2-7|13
ASSSWDRRSYEQY
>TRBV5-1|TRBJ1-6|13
ASSLGGQSYSPLH
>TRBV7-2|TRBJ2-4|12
ASVRDRETNIQY
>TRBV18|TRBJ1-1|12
ASSPAGMNTEAF
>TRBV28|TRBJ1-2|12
ASRTTSTNYGYT
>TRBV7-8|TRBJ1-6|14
ASSSNLAGRNSPLH
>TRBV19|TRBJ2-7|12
ASSIDGNFYEQY
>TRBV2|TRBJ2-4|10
ASRDGANIQY
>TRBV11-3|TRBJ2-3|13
ASSRGGSRGDTQY
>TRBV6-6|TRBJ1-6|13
ASSRDRVQNSPLH
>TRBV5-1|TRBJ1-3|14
ASSPGTGGSGNTIY
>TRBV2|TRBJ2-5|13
ASSGSSGYQETQY